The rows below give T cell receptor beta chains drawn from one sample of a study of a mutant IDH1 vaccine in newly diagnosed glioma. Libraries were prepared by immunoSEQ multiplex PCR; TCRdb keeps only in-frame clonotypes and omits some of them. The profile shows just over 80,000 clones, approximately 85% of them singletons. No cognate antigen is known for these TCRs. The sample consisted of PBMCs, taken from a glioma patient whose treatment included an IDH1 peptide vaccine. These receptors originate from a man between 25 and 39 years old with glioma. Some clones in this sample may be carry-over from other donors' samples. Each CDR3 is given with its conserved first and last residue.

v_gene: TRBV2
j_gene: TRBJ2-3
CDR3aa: CASSDTDRADTQYF

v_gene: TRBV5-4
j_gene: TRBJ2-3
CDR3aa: CASRQHSTDTQYF

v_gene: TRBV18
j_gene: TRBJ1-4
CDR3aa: CASSQYRDFATNEKLFF

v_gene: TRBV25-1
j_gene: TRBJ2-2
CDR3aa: CASSWLSTGELFF

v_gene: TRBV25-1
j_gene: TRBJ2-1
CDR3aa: CASSEYTRGQYNEQFF

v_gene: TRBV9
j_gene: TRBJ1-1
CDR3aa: CASSVDHQLNTEAFF

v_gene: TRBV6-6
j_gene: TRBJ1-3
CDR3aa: CASSRDRAGNTIYF

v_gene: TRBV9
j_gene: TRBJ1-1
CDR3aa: CASSVGDNTEAFF

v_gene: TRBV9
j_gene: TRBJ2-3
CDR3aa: CASSPRGLDLDTQYF

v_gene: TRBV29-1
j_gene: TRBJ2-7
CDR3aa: CSVHQPGDKQYF

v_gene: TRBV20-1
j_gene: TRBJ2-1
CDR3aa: CGVWFYNEQFF

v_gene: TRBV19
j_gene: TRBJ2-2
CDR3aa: CASSFPAGLPTGELFF

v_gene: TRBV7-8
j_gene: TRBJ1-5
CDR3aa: CASSSGQGVNQPQHF

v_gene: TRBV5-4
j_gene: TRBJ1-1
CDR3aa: CASSLPPFNRNTEAFF

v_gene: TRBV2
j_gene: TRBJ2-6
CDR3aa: CASSEGGVHSIYSGANVLTF

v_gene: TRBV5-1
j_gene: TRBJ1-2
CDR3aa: CASSQGQSNYGYTF

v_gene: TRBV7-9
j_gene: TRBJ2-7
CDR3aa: CASSLQGPYEQYF

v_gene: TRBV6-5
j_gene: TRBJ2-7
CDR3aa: CASSNRVGEQYF

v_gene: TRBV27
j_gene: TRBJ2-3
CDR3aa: CASSFLSTGADTQYF

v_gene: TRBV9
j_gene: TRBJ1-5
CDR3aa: CASSVDVGTVNQPQHF

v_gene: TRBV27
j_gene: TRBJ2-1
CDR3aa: CASSFTGGINEQFF

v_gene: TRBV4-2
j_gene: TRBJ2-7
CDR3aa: CASSLGTAAYEQYF

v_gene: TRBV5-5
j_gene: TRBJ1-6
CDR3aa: CASSLDGQGYNSPLHF

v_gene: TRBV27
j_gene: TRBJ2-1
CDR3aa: CASSSNSLASHEQFF

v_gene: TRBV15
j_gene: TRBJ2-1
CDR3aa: CATSRDLGTAGEQFF

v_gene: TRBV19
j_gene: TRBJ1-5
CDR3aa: CASDRGINQPQHF

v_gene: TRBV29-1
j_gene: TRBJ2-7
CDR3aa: CSVLGISYEQYF

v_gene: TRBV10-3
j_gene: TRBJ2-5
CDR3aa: CAISESRQTPETQYF

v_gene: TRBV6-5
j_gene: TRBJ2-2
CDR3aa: CASSAQGMNTGELFF

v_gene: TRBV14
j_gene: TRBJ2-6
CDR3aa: CASSARGGANVLTF

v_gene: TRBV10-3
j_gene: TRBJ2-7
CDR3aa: CAISGEAEGEQYF

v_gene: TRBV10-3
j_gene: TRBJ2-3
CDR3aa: CAINGGTDTQYF

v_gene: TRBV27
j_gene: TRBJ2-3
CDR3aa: CASSPLAGGKDTQYF

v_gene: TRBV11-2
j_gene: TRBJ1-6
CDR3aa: CASSVERDSPLHF

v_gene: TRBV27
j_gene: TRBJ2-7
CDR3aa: CASSGGTEAYEQYF

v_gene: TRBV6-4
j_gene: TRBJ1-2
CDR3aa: CASSDSAGNYGYTF

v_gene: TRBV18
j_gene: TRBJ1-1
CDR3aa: CASSPSRTGAEAFF

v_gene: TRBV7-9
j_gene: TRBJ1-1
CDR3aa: CASTYVSESEAFF

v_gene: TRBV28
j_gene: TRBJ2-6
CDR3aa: CASSLAGAGANVLTF

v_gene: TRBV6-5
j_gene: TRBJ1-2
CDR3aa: CASRGQANYGYTF

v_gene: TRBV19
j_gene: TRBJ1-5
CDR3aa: CASSIGRSNQPQHF

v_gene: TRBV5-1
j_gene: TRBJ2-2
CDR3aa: CASSLFQENTGELFF